These T cell receptor beta chains were read from a single sample in a study of cytomegalovirus exposure and HLA in healthy donors. The data were produced by immunoSEQ multiplex PCR, yet TCRdb's version contains in-frame clones alone and is incomplete. The sample carries 190,000 or so clones, less than 85% recorded once. Sequencing was carried out using PBMCs. These receptors were collected from a boy younger than 18 in good health and CMV-seronegative. Both conserved end residues are part of each CDR3. D genes are given only for firm matches. Clone size is stated in some rows and not others, as once, few, many or a class when expanded.

abundance | j_gene | d_gene | v_gene | CDR3nt | CDR3aa
NA | TRBJ1-1 | NA | TRBV4-1 | TGCGCCAGCAGCCAAGCAGGGTCATACGAAGTAAACACTGAAGCTTTCTTT | CASSQAGSYEVNTEAFF
NA | TRBJ1-4 | NA | TRBV6-5 | TGTGCCAGCAGTTACGGAGGGCCTAATGAAAAACTGTTTTTT | CASSYGGPNEKLFF
NA | TRBJ1-1 | NA | TRBV11-3 | TGTGCCAGCAGTACCCGGGGAGACTTCGAAGCTTTCTTT | CASSTRGDFEAFF
NA | TRBJ1-1 | TRBD1 | TRBV7-3 | TGTGCCAGCAGCCTAAGGGCAGGGGGACGGGAAATGAACACTGAAGCTTTCTTT | CASSLRAGGREMNTEAFF
NA | TRBJ2-2 | NA | TRBV12-5 | TGTGCTAGTGGTTTGAGGGAGTCGGACGGGGAGCTGTTTTTT | CASGLRESDGELFF
NA | TRBJ2-7 | NA | TRBV30 | TGTGCCTGGAGTGTCGGGGGTTCCTACGAGCAGTACTTC | CAWSVGGSYEQYF
NA | TRBJ2-7 | TRBD1 | TRBV5-6 | TGTGCCAGCACCACCGGGACAGGGCTCTACGAGCAGTACTTC | CASTTGTGLYEQYF
NA | TRBJ1-5 | NA | TRBV2 | TGTGCCAGCAGTGACGGGGTGAATCAGCCCCAGCATTTT | CASSDGVNQPQHF
NA | TRBJ1-5 | NA | TRBV6-5 | TGTGCCAGATTAAATCAGCCCCAGCATTTT | CARLNQPQHF
NA | TRBJ1-1 | NA | TRBV7-2 | TGTGCCAGCAGCTCCGTTCCGGGGCGGGGAGGGGTAACTGAAGCTTTCTTT | CASSSVPGRGGVTEAFF
NA | TRBJ1-2 | NA | TRBV11-2 | TGTGCCAGCAGCTTTTCCCCCTCCGGTGGCTACACCTTC | CASSFSPSGGYTF
NA | TRBJ1-1 | NA | TRBV21-1 | TGTGCCAGCCACCCCTTAGGGGGCGAGTGTCCGTTGAACACTGAAGCTTTCTTT | CASHPLGGECPLNTEAFF
once | TRBJ2-1 | NA | TRBV10-3 | TGTGCCATCAGTGAGTCGACTTACAATGAGCAGTTCTTC | CAISESTYNEQFF
NA | TRBJ1-2 | NA | TRBV6-1 | TGTGCCAGCAGTCGCGGGAGTTGGGATAACTATGGCTACACCTTC | CASSRGSWDNYGYTF
NA | TRBJ1-2 | NA | TRBV6-4 | TGTGCCAGCAGTGACTCGCATAGCGGCAGTTTCAGGACGGTGCGTGGCTACACCTTC | CASSDSHSGSFRTVRGYTF
once | TRBJ1-1 | TRBD1 | TRBV7-9 | TGTGCCAGCAACCTTTTCAGGGACAGGGGGCTGTTTACTGAAGCTTTCTTT | CASNLFRDRGLFTEAFF
NA | TRBJ2-7 | NA | TRBV14 | TGTGCCAGCAGCCAGTCAACAGGGAACTCACAGTACTTC | CASSQSTGNSQYF
NA | TRBJ1-5 | NA | TRBV30 | TGTGCCTGGAGCGCGGGGGGGCCCCAGCATTTT | CAWSAGGPQHF
NA | TRBJ1-2 | TRBD1 | TRBV19 | TGTGCCAGTAGTATTGGGACAGGGGACCTATTTGGCTACACCTTC | CASSIGTGDLFGYTF
NA | TRBJ2-1 | NA | TRBV28 | TGTGCCAGCAGCCAAACAAATTCCTACAATGAGCAGTTCTTC | CASSQTNSYNEQFF
NA | TRBJ2-7 | TRBD2 | TRBV7-9 | TGTGCCAGCAGCCCCTCCCCGGGGGGGCCAGGCAACGAGCAGTACTTC | CASSPSPGGPGNEQYF
NA | TRBJ2-5 | TRBD2 | TRBV5-4 | TGTGCCAGCAGCTTGGGACTAGCGGGGCGGCAAGAGACCCGGTACTTC | CASSLGLAGRQETRYF
few | TRBJ2-5 | TRBD1 | TRBV5-1 | TGCGCCAGCAGCCAAACAGGGGACGAGACCCAGTACTTC | CASSQTGDETQYF
NA | TRBJ2-5 | NA | TRBV2 | TGTGCCAGCAGTGCCCTCTTGGGGGGAAGAGAGACCCAGTACTTC | CASSALLGGRETQYF
NA | TRBJ2-1 | NA | TRBV14 | TGTGCCAGCAGCCAAGAGGTGGGGCTGGATGAGCAGTTCTTC | CASSQEVGLDEQFF
NA | TRBJ1-4 | TRBD1 | TRBV5-8 | TGTGCCAGCATCCCGGGACAGGGGAAAAAACTGTTTTTT | CASIPGQGKKLFF
few | TRBJ1-1 | NA | TRBV29-1 | TGCAGCGTTGAAGGGACATCGAACACTGAAGCTTTCTTT | CSVEGTSNTEAFF
once | TRBJ2-3 | TRBD1 | TRBV6-4 | TGTGCCAGCAGTGAGCAACCCGGGACAGGGGCAGGTACGCAGTATTTT | CASSEQPGTGAGTQYF
NA | TRBJ1-5 | NA | TRBV28 | TGTGCCAGCGTAACAGGGTTTGGGAATCAGCCCCAGCATTTT | CASVTGFGNQPQHF
NA | TRBJ2-1 | TRBD2 | TRBV19 | TGTGCCAGCAACCCATTGGGAGGGGAAGAAGAGCAGTTCTTC | CASNPLGGEEEQFF
once | TRBJ2-1 | TRBD1 | TRBV6-6 | TGTGCCAGCAGTTACTTGCTGGACAGGGGTGGCAATGAGCAGTTCTTC | CASSYLLDRGGNEQFF
once | TRBJ2-4 | NA | TRBV7-2 | TGTGCCAGCAGCTCTGAAGCGGGAGCCAAAAACATTCAGTACTTC | CASSSEAGAKNIQYF
NA | TRBJ2-3 | TRBD2 | TRBV5-1 | TGCGCCAGCAGCCGCCGACTAGCGGAGAGCACAGATACGCAGTATTTT | CASSRRLAESTDTQYF
NA | TRBJ2-7 | TRBD2 | TRBV14 | TGTGCCAGCAGCCAAGTCCGGACTAGCGGTACCTACGAGCAGTACTTC | CASSQVRTSGTYEQYF
NA | TRBJ1-1 | NA | TRBV16 | TGTGCCAGCAGCCAATCGACAGGGAACACTGAAGCTTTCTTT | CASSQSTGNTEAFF
NA | TRBJ1-2 | NA | TRBV11-2 | TGTGCCAGCAGCTTGGGGCAGATCTATGGCTACACCTTC | CASSLGQIYGYTF
NA | TRBJ2-1 | NA | TRBV5-6 | TGTGCCAGCAGCTGGAGAGGGATTGAGGGTGAGCAGTTCTTC | CASSWRGIEGEQFF
NA | TRBJ1-5 | NA | TRBV7-2 | TGTGCCAGCAGCAACATCATGCGCAATCAGCCCCAGCATTTT | CASSNIMRNQPQHF
NA | TRBJ2-7 | TRBD1 | TRBV9 | TGTGCCAGCAGCGTTGGGGACAGTGCCTACGAGCAGTACTTC | CASSVGDSAYEQYF
NA | TRBJ2-3 | NA | TRBV7-9 | TGTGCCCTAAACGACAGTATTCCGTATTTT | CALNDSIPYF
NA | TRBJ2-7 | TRBD2 | TRBV6-5 | TGTGCCAGCAGCCGACTAGCGGGCGTTTCCTACGAGCAGTACTTC | CASSRLAGVSYEQYF
NA | TRBJ2-3 | NA | TRBV7-7 | TGTGCTAGCAGCCTAGCCGGCGGGGAGGCAGATACGCAGTATTTT | CASSLAGGEADTQYF
NA | TRBJ1-2 | NA | TRBV30 | TGTGCCTGGGGCGGCTATGGCTACACCTTC | CAWGGYGYTF
NA | TRBJ1-1 | NA | TRBV4-2 | TGTGCCAGCAGCCAAGACCCCGACACTGAAGCTTTCTTT | CASSQDPDTEAFF
NA | TRBJ2-5 | TRBD2 | TRBV11-2 | TGTGCCAGCAGCTTAGGGGCTAGCGGGAGTTCGGAGACCCAGTACTTC | CASSLGASGSSETQYF
NA | TRBJ2-1 | TRBD1 | TRBV25-1 | TGTGCCAGTAAGGGACAGGGGAACAATGAGCAGTTCTTC | CASKGQGNNEQFF
few | TRBJ1-5 | NA | TRBV4-1 | TGCGCCAGCAGCCAAGATCAAACAGCAGATAGCAATCAGCCCCAGCATTTT | CASSQDQTADSNQPQHF
NA | TRBJ1-1 | NA | TRBV9 | TGTGCCAGCAGCGTAGGATTACGCGGGACTGAAGCTTTCTTT | CASSVGLRGTEAFF
NA | TRBJ1-4 | NA | TRBV6-6 | TGTGCCAGCAGTTCGGGGAGGGTCAATGAAAAACTGTTTTTT | CASSSGRVNEKLFF
NA | TRBJ1-4 | TRBD1 | TRBV11-2 | TGTGCCAGCAGCTTCACAGGGGGGGTTGAAAAACTGTTTTTT | CASSFTGGVEKLFF
NA | TRBJ2-5 | TRBD2 | TRBV9 | TGTGCCAGCAGCGCTAGCGGGGGTCGTGGGGAGACCCAGTACTTC | CASSASGGRGETQYF
NA | TRBJ1-1 | NA | TRBV7-9 | TGTGCCAGCAGCTTAGCCAGGAACACTGAAGCTTTCTTT | CASSLARNTEAFF
few | TRBJ1-2 | NA | TRBV10-3 | TGTGCCATCAGTGAGTCGGCCAGAAGCTATGGCTACACCTTC | CAISESARSYGYTF
once | TRBJ1-2 | TRBD1 | TRBV6-5 | TGTGCCAGCAGATTCGGGACAGCAACACTCTATGGCTACACCTTC | CASRFGTATLYGYTF
few | TRBJ1-1 | NA | TRBV30 | TGTGCCTGGAGGAGAACAGCGAACACTGAAGCTTTCTTT | CAWRRTANTEAFF
NA | TRBJ2-1 | NA | TRBV6-1 | TGTGCCAGCAGTGAAGGCAGGGGGGCTCCCAGAAGGAAGTTCTTC | CASSEGRGAPRRKFF
NA | TRBJ2-1 | TRBD2 | TRBV7-2 | TGTGCCAGCAGCCGAGGGACTAGTAATGAGCAGTTCTTC | CASSRGTSNEQFF
NA | TRBJ2-2 | TRBD1 | TRBV15 | TGTGCCACCAGCAGTCGGACAGGGGGCACCGGGGAGCTGTTTTTT | CATSSRTGGTGELFF
NA | TRBJ1-3 | NA | TRBV4-1 | TGCGCCAGCAGCCTAGGGGGAGTCGGAAACACCATATATTTT | CASSLGGVGNTIYF